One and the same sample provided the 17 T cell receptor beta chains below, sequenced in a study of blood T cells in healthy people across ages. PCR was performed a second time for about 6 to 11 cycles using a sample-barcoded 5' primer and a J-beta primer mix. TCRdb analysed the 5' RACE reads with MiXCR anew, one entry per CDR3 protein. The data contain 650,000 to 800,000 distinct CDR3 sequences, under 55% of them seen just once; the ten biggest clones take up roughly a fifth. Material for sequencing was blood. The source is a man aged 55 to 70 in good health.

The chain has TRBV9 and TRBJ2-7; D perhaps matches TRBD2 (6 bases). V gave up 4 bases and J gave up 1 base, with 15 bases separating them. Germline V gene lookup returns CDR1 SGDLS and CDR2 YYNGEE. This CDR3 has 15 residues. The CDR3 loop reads CASSLLTRLSYEQYF. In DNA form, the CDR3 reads TGTGCCAGCAGCCTATTGACTAGGTTATCCTACGAGCAGTACTTC.

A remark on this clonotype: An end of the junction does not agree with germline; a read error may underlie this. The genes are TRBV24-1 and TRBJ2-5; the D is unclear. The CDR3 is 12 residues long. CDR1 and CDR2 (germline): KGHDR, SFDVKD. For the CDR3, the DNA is TGTGCCACCAGTGATTTGCGCGAGAGCCAGTACTTC. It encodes CATSDLRESQYF.

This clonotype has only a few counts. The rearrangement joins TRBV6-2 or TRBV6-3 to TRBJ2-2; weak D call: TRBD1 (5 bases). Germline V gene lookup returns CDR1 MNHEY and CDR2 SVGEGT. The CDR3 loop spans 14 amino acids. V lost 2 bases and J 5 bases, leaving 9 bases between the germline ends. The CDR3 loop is CASSYRGGTGELFF. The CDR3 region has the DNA TGTGCCAGCAGTTACAGGGGCGGTACCGGGGAGCTGTTTTTT.

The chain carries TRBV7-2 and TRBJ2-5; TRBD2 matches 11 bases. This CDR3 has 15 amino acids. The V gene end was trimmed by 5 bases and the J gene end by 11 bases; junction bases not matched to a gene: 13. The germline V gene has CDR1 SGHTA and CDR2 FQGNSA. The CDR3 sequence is CASSTTSGATNEQYF. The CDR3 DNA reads TGTGCCAGCAGCACGACTAGCGGGGCTACCAATGAGCAGTACTTC.

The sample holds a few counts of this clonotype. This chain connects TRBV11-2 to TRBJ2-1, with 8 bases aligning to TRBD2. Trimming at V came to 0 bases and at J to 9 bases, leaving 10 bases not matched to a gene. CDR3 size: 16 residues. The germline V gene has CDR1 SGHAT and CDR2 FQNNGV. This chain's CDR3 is CASSLDRAGLAGEQFF. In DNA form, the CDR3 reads TGTGCCAGCAGCTTAGATCGGGCGGGCCTAGCGGGTGAGCAGTTCTTC.

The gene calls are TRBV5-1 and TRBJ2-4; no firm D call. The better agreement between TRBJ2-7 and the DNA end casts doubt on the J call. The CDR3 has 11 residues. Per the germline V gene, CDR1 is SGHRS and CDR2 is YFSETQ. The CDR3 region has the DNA TGCGCCAGCGCAGACGCCTACGAGCAGTACTTC. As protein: CASADAYEQYF.

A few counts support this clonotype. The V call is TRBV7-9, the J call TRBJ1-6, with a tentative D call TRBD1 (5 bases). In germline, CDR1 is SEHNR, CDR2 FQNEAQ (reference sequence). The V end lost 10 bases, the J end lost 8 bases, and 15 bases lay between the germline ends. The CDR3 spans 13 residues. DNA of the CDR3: TGTGCCAACTCAAGGGGAACGGATTCACCCCTCCACTTT. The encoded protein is CANSRGTDSPLHF.

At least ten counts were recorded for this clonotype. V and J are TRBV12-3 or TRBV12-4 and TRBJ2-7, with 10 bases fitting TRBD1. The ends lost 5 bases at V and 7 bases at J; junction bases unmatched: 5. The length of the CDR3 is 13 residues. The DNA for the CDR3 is TGTGCCAGCAGTGCGGACAGGGGGTGGGAGCAGTACTTC. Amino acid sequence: CASSADRGWEQYF.

CDR3 DNA: TGTGCCACCAGCAGAGCGGGGGGCTTACGTGGCACAGATACGCAGTATTTT. Translated: CATSRAGGLRGTDTQYF. V usage is TRBV15 and J usage is TRBJ2-3; maybe TRBD2 (7 bases). From germline, CDR1 is LNHNV and CDR2 YYDKDF (reference sequence). The V end was cut by 1 base, the J end by 1 base, with 15 bases between. The CDR3 is 17 residues long.

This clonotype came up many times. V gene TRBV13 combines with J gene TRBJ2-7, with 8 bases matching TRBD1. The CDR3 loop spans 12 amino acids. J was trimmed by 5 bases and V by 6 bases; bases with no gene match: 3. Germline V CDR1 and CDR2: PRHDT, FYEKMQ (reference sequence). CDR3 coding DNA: TGTGCCAGCAGTACAGGGGGGAACGAGCAGTACTTC. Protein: CASSTGGNEQYF.

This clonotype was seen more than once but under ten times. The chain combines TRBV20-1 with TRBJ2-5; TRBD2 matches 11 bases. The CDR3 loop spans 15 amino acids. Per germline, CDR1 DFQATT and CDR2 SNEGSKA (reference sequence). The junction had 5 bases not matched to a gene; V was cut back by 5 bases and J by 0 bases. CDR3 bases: TGCAGTGCTCCGACTAGCGGGGCTTACCAAGAGACCCAGTACTTC. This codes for CSAPTSGAYQETQYF.

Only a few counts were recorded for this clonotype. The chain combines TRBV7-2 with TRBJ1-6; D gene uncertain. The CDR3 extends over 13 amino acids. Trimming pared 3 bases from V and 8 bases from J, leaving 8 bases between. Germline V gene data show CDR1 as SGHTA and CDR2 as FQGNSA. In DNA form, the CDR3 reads TGTGCCAGCAGCTTGGAGAGGTATTCACCCCTCCACTTT. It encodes CASSLERYSPLHF.

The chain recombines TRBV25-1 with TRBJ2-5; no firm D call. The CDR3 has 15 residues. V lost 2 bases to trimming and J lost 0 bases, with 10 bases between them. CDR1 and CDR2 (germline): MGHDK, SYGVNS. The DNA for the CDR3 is TGTGCCAGCAGTGAAGTAGCCGGAAACCAAGAGACCCAGTACTTC. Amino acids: CASSEVAGNQETQYF.

In DNA form, the CDR3 reads TGTGCCATCCGAGGGGGCGGATCTAACTATGGCTACACCTTC. Translating gives CAIRGGGSNYGYTF. This chain uses TRBV2 with TRBJ1-2, with TRBD1 matching 7 bases. V lost 10 bases to trimming and J lost 0 bases; unmatched junction nucleotides: 8. The CDR3 extends over 14 amino acids. Germline V gene data show CDR1 as SNHLY and CDR2 as FYNNEI.

This CDR3 reads CASSVEPVHSGANVLTF. As DNA, the CDR3 is TGTGCCAGCAGCGTAGAGCCAGTGCACTCTGGGGCCAACGTCCTGACTTTC. The V call is TRBV9, the J call TRBJ2-6; D is undetermined. Germline V gives CDR1 SGDLS, CDR2 YYNGEE. The CDR3 consists of 17 residues. V shed 0 bases and J shed 0 bases, with 10 bases lying between them.

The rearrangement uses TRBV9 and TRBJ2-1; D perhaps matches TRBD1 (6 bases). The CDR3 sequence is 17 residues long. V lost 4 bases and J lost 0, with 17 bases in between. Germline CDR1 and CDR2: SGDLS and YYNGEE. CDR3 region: CASSPRIQGSSYNEQFF. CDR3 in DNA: TGTGCCAGCAGCCCGAGAATACAGGGTAGCTCCTACAATGAGCAGTTCTTC.

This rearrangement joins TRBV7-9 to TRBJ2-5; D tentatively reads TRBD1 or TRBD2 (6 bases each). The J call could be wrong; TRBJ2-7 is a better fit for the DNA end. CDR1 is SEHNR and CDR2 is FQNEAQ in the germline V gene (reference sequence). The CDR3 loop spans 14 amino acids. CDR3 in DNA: TGTGCCAGCAGCTTAGGCAGGGGACTTGCCGAGCAGTACTTC. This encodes CASSLGRGLAEQYF.